The T cell receptor (beta chain) under discussion was sequenced for a study of tumor and adjacent non-tumor tissue in lung cancer. Study information: There were some 11 adenocarcinoma, 2 squamous cell carcinoma and 1 small cell lung cancer cases.

Note on this clonotype: A much larger clone lies a single base off, so this may be a read error.

The CDR3 has 16 residues. V was clipped by 0 bases and J by 6 bases; unmatched bases: 8. Germline V gene sequence: CDR1 GTSNPN, CDR2 SVGIG (reference sequence). The library came from three nested PCR rounds adapted from ARM-PCR protocols. MiXCR was run by TCRdb on the multiplex PCR reads, yielding one entry per CDR3 protein. The data contain more than 75,000 distinct CDR3 sequences, 80% of them singletons. No cell sorting was done before RNA was extracted from the tissue. More than 3 cm separated this lung sample from the edge of the tumor. Sequencing was done on a sample of distant non-tumor lung tissue. The clonotype comes from a man aged 55 to 70 with small cell lung cancer. The chain combines TRBV30 with TRBJ2-7; the match to TRBD2 covers 13 bases. CDR3 bases: TGTGCCTGGAGTGTACACCGTAGGACTAGCGGGAGCGAGCAGTACTTC. Translated: CAWSVHRRTSGSEQYF.